The sequence of this T cell receptor (beta chain) was determined in a study of control samples from healthy donors and cancer patients. Trimming stripped 5 bases from V and 5 bases from J, with 18 bases between. This CDR3 contains 15 residues. CDR1 and CDR2 from the germline V gene are KGHSH and LQKENI. Clones were read by immunoSEQ multiplex PCR, and TCRdb kept only the in-frame ones, dropping some. The sample carries about 160,000 clones, approximately 94% recorded once. The sample was blood. The rearrangement uses TRBV18 and TRBJ1-1; D gene ambiguous. The receptor comes from a woman aged 40 to 49 in good health. The chain's CDR3 is CASSKEGQAVTEAFF. Here the CDR3 DNA reads TGTGCCAGCTCAAAGGAGGGTCAGGCTGTGACTGAAGCTTTCTTT.